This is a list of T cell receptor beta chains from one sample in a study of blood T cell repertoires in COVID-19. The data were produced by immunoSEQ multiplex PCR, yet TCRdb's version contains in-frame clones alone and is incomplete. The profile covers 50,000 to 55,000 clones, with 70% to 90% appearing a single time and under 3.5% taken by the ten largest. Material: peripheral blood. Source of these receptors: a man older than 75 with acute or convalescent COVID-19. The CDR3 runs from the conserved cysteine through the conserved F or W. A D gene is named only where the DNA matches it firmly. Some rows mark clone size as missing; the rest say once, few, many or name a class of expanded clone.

cdr3_nt: TGTGCCAGCAGCCAAGACCCGGGACTTAGCTACGAGCAGTACTTC
cdr3_aa: CASSQDPGLSYEQYF
clone_size: NA
j_call: TRBJ2-7
d_call: NA
cdr3_length: 15
v_call: TRBV3-1/TRBV3-2

cdr3_nt: TGTGCCAGCAGGATGGGGAGGGACGGCTACACCTTC
cdr3_aa: CASRMGRDGYTF
clone_size: NA
j_call: TRBJ1-2
d_call: NA
cdr3_length: 12
v_call: TRBV3-1/TRBV3-2

cdr3_nt: TGCGCCAGCAGCGCGGGACAGATCTACAATGAGCAGTTCTTC
cdr3_aa: CASSAGQIYNEQFF
clone_size: NA
j_call: TRBJ2-1
d_call: NA
cdr3_length: 14
v_call: TRBV5-1

cdr3_nt: TGTGCCAGCAGCTTAGACTCCGGTCCCACAGATACGCAGTATTTT
cdr3_aa: CASSLDSGPTDTQYF
clone_size: NA
j_call: TRBJ2-3
d_call: NA
cdr3_length: 15
v_call: TRBV7-8

cdr3_nt: TGTGCCAGCAGCCAACCTGGACAGGCCCGCCGGGGCTACACCTTC
cdr3_aa: CASSQPGQARRGYTF
clone_size: NA
j_call: TRBJ1-2
d_call: TRBD1
cdr3_length: 15
v_call: TRBV14

cdr3_nt: TGCAGCGTTGAGGCGGAGCATTCCTACAATGAGCAGTTCTTC
cdr3_aa: CSVEAEHSYNEQFF
clone_size: NA
j_call: TRBJ2-1
d_call: NA
cdr3_length: 14
v_call: TRBV29-1

cdr3_nt: TGTGCCAGCAGCATTAGCGGGGGGCCGTACGAGCAGTACTTC
cdr3_aa: CASSISGGPYEQYF
clone_size: NA
j_call: TRBJ2-7
d_call: TRBD2
cdr3_length: 14
v_call: TRBV7-8

cdr3_nt: TGTGCCAGCAGTGAAGGGACAGATAGCAATCAGCCCCAGCATTTT
cdr3_aa: CASSEGTDSNQPQHF
clone_size: NA
j_call: TRBJ1-5
d_call: NA
cdr3_length: 15
v_call: TRBV2

cdr3_nt: TGCGCCAGCTCCCCGGGACTAGGGTTCCGCTACAATGAGCAGTTCTTC
cdr3_aa: CASSPGLGFRYNEQFF
clone_size: NA
j_call: TRBJ2-1
d_call: TRBD2
cdr3_length: 16
v_call: TRBV10-1

cdr3_nt: TGCGCCAGCAGCCCGGGACAGACCTACAATGAGCAGTTCTTC
cdr3_aa: CASSPGQTYNEQFF
clone_size: NA
j_call: TRBJ2-1
d_call: TRBD1
cdr3_length: 14
v_call: TRBV5-1

cdr3_nt: TGTGCCAGCTCAAAACAGCCAAACTACGAGCAGTACTTC
cdr3_aa: CASSKQPNYEQYF
clone_size: NA
j_call: TRBJ2-7
d_call: NA
cdr3_length: 13
v_call: TRBV7-2

cdr3_nt: TGTGCCAGCAGTAGGACTAGCGGGGACTCCTACGAGCAGTACTTC
cdr3_aa: CASSRTSGDSYEQYF
clone_size: NA
j_call: TRBJ2-7
d_call: TRBD2
cdr3_length: 15
v_call: TRBV6-2/TRBV6-3

cdr3_nt: TGTGCCAGCACCCCCGACACCCTCTCCTACGAGCAGTACTTC
cdr3_aa: CASTPDTLSYEQYF
clone_size: few
j_call: TRBJ2-7
d_call: NA
cdr3_length: 14
v_call: TRBV2

cdr3_nt: TGTGCCAGCAGGGCAACTAGCTCTGGAAACACCATATATTTT
cdr3_aa: CASRATSSGNTIYF
clone_size: NA
j_call: TRBJ1-3
d_call: NA
cdr3_length: 14
v_call: TRBV6-5

cdr3_nt: TGTGCCACCCAAGGACAGGGGCGCAATGAGCAGTTCTTC
cdr3_aa: CATQGQGRNEQFF
clone_size: NA
j_call: TRBJ2-1
d_call: TRBD1
cdr3_length: 13
v_call: TRBV25-1

cdr3_nt: TGTGCCAGTAAAACGTTAGAGGGGGGGGACACTGAAGCTTTCTTT
cdr3_aa: CASKTLEGGDTEAFF
clone_size: NA
j_call: TRBJ1-1
d_call: NA
cdr3_length: 15
v_call: TRBV19

cdr3_nt: TGTGCCAGCAGTGTACTAGCGGGGGGGCTGAGAGAGACCCAGTACTTC
cdr3_aa: CASSVLAGGLRETQYF
clone_size: NA
j_call: TRBJ2-5
d_call: TRBD2
cdr3_length: 16
v_call: TRBV2

cdr3_nt: TGTGCCAGTAGTATAGGTAGCGGGGGGTGGGGCTACAATGGTGAGCAGTTCTTC
cdr3_aa: CASSIGSGGWGYNGEQFF
clone_size: NA
j_call: TRBJ2-1
d_call: TRBD2
cdr3_length: 18
v_call: TRBV19

cdr3_nt: TGTGCCAGCAGTCGGGGGACAGGGGAGTTGAACACTGAAGCTTTCTTT
cdr3_aa: CASSRGTGELNTEAFF
clone_size: NA
j_call: TRBJ1-1
d_call: TRBD1
cdr3_length: 16
v_call: TRBV3-1/TRBV3-2

cdr3_nt: TGTGCCAGCAGCTTTGTAGATCAGCCCCAGCATTTT
cdr3_aa: CASSFVDQPQHF
clone_size: NA
j_call: TRBJ1-5
d_call: NA
cdr3_length: 12
v_call: TRBV7-9

cdr3_nt: TGCGCCAGCAGCTTGCCGGCTAGCGGGGGGCTCGCGAACACCGGGGAGCTGTTTTTT
cdr3_aa: CASSLPASGGLANTGELFF
clone_size: NA
j_call: TRBJ2-2
d_call: TRBD2
cdr3_length: 19
v_call: TRBV5-1

cdr3_nt: TGTGCCAGCAGCCCGCGCCTAGCGACCTACAATGAGCAGTTCTTC
cdr3_aa: CASSPRLATYNEQFF
clone_size: NA
j_call: TRBJ2-1
d_call: NA
cdr3_length: 15
v_call: TRBV11-2

cdr3_nt: TGTGCCAGCAGCGTGGGCGGCGGGGGGGGCACAGATACGCAGTATTTT
cdr3_aa: CASSVGGGGGTDTQYF
clone_size: NA
j_call: TRBJ2-3
d_call: TRBD2
cdr3_length: 16
v_call: TRBV9

cdr3_nt: TGTGCCAGTAGTATGGTCGGACAGGCGAAATTGAACACTGAAGCTTTCTTT
cdr3_aa: CASSMVGQAKLNTEAFF
clone_size: NA
j_call: TRBJ1-1
d_call: TRBD1
cdr3_length: 17
v_call: TRBV19

cdr3_nt: TGTGCCAGCAGCTTGCGGGGGGCATCATCCAATGAGCAGTTCTTC
cdr3_aa: CASSLRGASSNEQFF
clone_size: NA
j_call: TRBJ2-1
d_call: NA
cdr3_length: 15
v_call: TRBV5-4

cdr3_nt: TGTGCCAGCTCACCACCGGACAGGCGGAACACTGAAGCTTTCTTT
cdr3_aa: CASSPPDRRNTEAFF
clone_size: NA
j_call: TRBJ1-1
d_call: TRBD1
cdr3_length: 15
v_call: TRBV18

cdr3_nt: TGTGCCAGCAGTCCCCCCCGCTCGGGCGGGTGGCATGGTCTAAGCTCCTACAATGAGCAGTTCTTC
cdr3_aa: CASSPPRSGGWHGLSSYNEQFF
clone_size: NA
j_call: TRBJ2-1
d_call: NA
cdr3_length: 22
v_call: TRBV6-6

cdr3_nt: TGTGCCAGCAGTGGTCCCGGGACAGGGACCATTCAGTACTTC
cdr3_aa: CASSGPGTGTIQYF
clone_size: NA
j_call: TRBJ2-4
d_call: TRBD1
cdr3_length: 14
v_call: TRBV25-1

cdr3_nt: TGCAGCGGTCAGAACAATGAGCAGTTCTTC
cdr3_aa: CSGQNNEQFF
clone_size: once
j_call: TRBJ2-1
d_call: NA
cdr3_length: 10
v_call: TRBV29-1

cdr3_nt: TGCGCCAGCAGCTTGCCGGACAGCTCTAATGAAAAACTGTTTTTT
cdr3_aa: CASSLPDSSNEKLFF
clone_size: NA
j_call: TRBJ1-4
d_call: NA
cdr3_length: 15
v_call: TRBV5-1

cdr3_nt: TGCGCCAGCAGTCACACAGGGGATAATTCACCCCTCCACTTT
cdr3_aa: CASSHTGDNSPLHF
clone_size: few
j_call: TRBJ1-6
d_call: TRBD1
cdr3_length: 14
v_call: TRBV23-1

cdr3_nt: TGTGCCAGCAGTTTCGGGGGGCGCAACGAGCAGTACTTC
cdr3_aa: CASSFGGRNEQYF
clone_size: NA
j_call: TRBJ2-7
d_call: NA
cdr3_length: 13
v_call: TRBV28

cdr3_nt: TGTGCCAGCAGCCGCTACACAGGGGGAAACACTGAAGCTTTCTTT
cdr3_aa: CASSRYTGGNTEAFF
clone_size: NA
j_call: TRBJ1-1
d_call: TRBD1
cdr3_length: 15
v_call: TRBV14

cdr3_nt: TGTGCCAGCACCGGGACAGGGGGCCCCAGGGCCTACGAGCAGTACTTC
cdr3_aa: CASTGTGGPRAYEQYF
clone_size: NA
j_call: TRBJ2-7
d_call: TRBD1
cdr3_length: 16
v_call: TRBV2

cdr3_nt: TGTGCCAGTAGTATACAAGGGACAGGGGGCTATGGCTACACCTTC
cdr3_aa: CASSIQGTGGYGYTF
clone_size: NA
j_call: TRBJ1-2
d_call: TRBD1
cdr3_length: 15
v_call: TRBV19

cdr3_nt: TGTGCCAGCAGTTACACATACGGGGGTTTCCAAGAGACCCAGTACTTC
cdr3_aa: CASSYTYGGFQETQYF
clone_size: NA
j_call: TRBJ2-5
d_call: NA
cdr3_length: 16
v_call: TRBV6-5

cdr3_nt: TGTGCCATCCGCAGGGCAACCGGGGAGCTGTTTTTT
cdr3_aa: CAIRRATGELFF
clone_size: NA
j_call: TRBJ2-2
d_call: NA
cdr3_length: 12
v_call: TRBV10-3

cdr3_nt: TGTGCCAGCAGCTTACAGGGGGCGGAAACCGGGGAGCTGTTTTTT
cdr3_aa: CASSLQGAETGELFF
clone_size: NA
j_call: TRBJ2-2
d_call: TRBD1
cdr3_length: 15
v_call: TRBV5-4

cdr3_nt: TGCAGTGCTAGTGAAATGCTAGCGGGAGGCACAGATACGCAGTATTTT
cdr3_aa: CSASEMLAGGTDTQYF
clone_size: NA
j_call: TRBJ2-3
d_call: TRBD2
cdr3_length: 16
v_call: TRBV20-1

cdr3_nt: TGTGCCAGCAGCTTAGAGAAGCACCTCGAGCAGTACTTC
cdr3_aa: CASSLEKHLEQYF
clone_size: NA
j_call: TRBJ2-7
d_call: NA
cdr3_length: 13
v_call: TRBV11-2

cdr3_nt: TGTGCCAGCAGTACCGGGACTTACTTCGGAAACACCATATATTTT
cdr3_aa: CASSTGTYFGNTIYF
clone_size: NA
j_call: TRBJ1-3
d_call: NA
cdr3_length: 15
v_call: TRBV28

cdr3_nt: TGTGCCAGTAGTATTGGGGGACAGGGAAGGGGGAATTCACCCCTCCACTTT
cdr3_aa: CASSIGGQGRGNSPLHF
clone_size: NA
j_call: TRBJ1-6
d_call: TRBD1
cdr3_length: 17
v_call: TRBV19

cdr3_nt: TGTGCCAGCAGCTTGGAGGCTGGGAGCGGGGGAAGCTCCTACGAGCAGTACTTC
cdr3_aa: CASSLEAGSGGSSYEQYF
clone_size: NA
j_call: TRBJ2-7
d_call: TRBD2
cdr3_length: 18
v_call: TRBV5-4

cdr3_nt: TGTGCCAGCAGCCGCGTAGGGGGGGACATTCCCTACTTC
cdr3_aa: CASSRVGGDIPYF
clone_size: once
j_call: TRBJ2-4
d_call: NA
cdr3_length: 13
v_call: TRBV7-9

cdr3_nt: TGTGCCAGCAGCTTCGGACTAGCGGGGGGTGACAATGAGCAGTTCTTC
cdr3_aa: CASSFGLAGGDNEQFF
clone_size: NA
j_call: TRBJ2-1
d_call: TRBD2
cdr3_length: 16
v_call: TRBV9

cdr3_nt: TGTGCCAGTAGTGGCGGGGAATTCTCTTTCTCTGGGGCCAACGTCCTGACTTTC
cdr3_aa: CASSGGEFSFSGANVLTF
clone_size: NA
j_call: TRBJ2-6
d_call: NA
cdr3_length: 18
v_call: TRBV19

cdr3_nt: TGCGCCAGCAGCTCGAATTTAGGGAGTATTCTGTTTTTT
cdr3_aa: CASSSNLGSILFF
clone_size: NA
j_call: TRBJ1-4
d_call: NA
cdr3_length: 13
v_call: TRBV5-1

cdr3_nt: TGCGCCAGCAGCCTGTGGACCGGGGATGACACCGGGGAGCTGTTTTTT
cdr3_aa: CASSLWTGDDTGELFF
clone_size: NA
j_call: TRBJ2-2
d_call: NA
cdr3_length: 16
v_call: TRBV4-3

cdr3_nt: TGTGCCAGCAGCCTAGAGACAGGATGGTCTAACTATGGCTACACCTTC
cdr3_aa: CASSLETGWSNYGYTF
clone_size: once
j_call: TRBJ1-2
d_call: NA
cdr3_length: 16
v_call: TRBV7-9

cdr3_nt: TGTGCCAGCAGTGACCAACTAGCGGGGGTGACATTACAAGAGACCCAGTACTTC
cdr3_aa: CASSDQLAGVTLQETQYF
clone_size: NA
j_call: TRBJ2-5
d_call: TRBD2
cdr3_length: 18
v_call: TRBV2

cdr3_nt: TGTGCCAGCAGGCCTGACAGGGCGGCCAATCAGCCCCAGCATTTT
cdr3_aa: CASRPDRAANQPQHF
clone_size: once
j_call: TRBJ1-5
d_call: TRBD1
cdr3_length: 15
v_call: TRBV6-5

cdr3_nt: TGTGCCAGCAGCACAGGGGGGACAGGGTCGTCCTACGAGCAGTACTTC
cdr3_aa: CASSTGGTGSSYEQYF
clone_size: NA
j_call: TRBJ2-7
d_call: TRBD1
cdr3_length: 16
v_call: TRBV7-8

cdr3_nt: TGTGCCAGCAGCTTAGGACCTATAGCGGGGGGAATAGAGACCCAGTACTTC
cdr3_aa: CASSLGPIAGGIETQYF
clone_size: NA
j_call: TRBJ2-5
d_call: TRBD2
cdr3_length: 17
v_call: TRBV11-3

cdr3_nt: TGTGCCAGCAGTTCCGCCGGGACAGGGCAGACTGAAGCTTTCTTT
cdr3_aa: CASSSAGTGQTEAFF
clone_size: NA
j_call: TRBJ1-1
d_call: TRBD1
cdr3_length: 15
v_call: TRBV6-2/TRBV6-3

cdr3_nt: TGCAGTGCTACCGGTTCGGATACGCAGTATTTT
cdr3_aa: CSATGSDTQYF
clone_size: NA
j_call: TRBJ2-3
d_call: NA
cdr3_length: 11
v_call: TRBV20-1

cdr3_nt: TGTGCCAGTAGTACCCAGGGGTACAATGAGCAGTTCTTC
cdr3_aa: CASSTQGYNEQFF
clone_size: NA
j_call: TRBJ2-1
d_call: NA
cdr3_length: 13
v_call: TRBV19